These T cell receptor beta chains were read from a single sample in a study of CD8 T cells in Susac syndrome. TCRdb processed the immunoSEQ multiplex PCR reads anew with MiXCR; each CDR3 protein has one entry. This table holds more than 150,000 distinct CDR3 sequences, roughly nine tenths found once. The sequenced sample consisted of CD4+ T cells from PBMCs. The source is a human donor in good health. The CDR3 runs from the conserved cysteine through the conserved F or W. The D gene is left open where the match is weak. For some rows the clone size is stated as once, few or many, or as a class when expanded; others skip it.

j_gene,d_gene,abundance,v_gene,CDR3aa,CDR3nt
TRBJ1-1,.,.,TRBV7-9,CASSWGTAGAEAFF,TGTGCCAGCAGCTGGGGGACGGCGGGCGCTGAAGCTTTCTTT
TRBJ1-1,.,.,TRBV5-1,CASSPPDRMNTEAFF,TGCGCCAGCAGCCCCCCCGACAGGATGAACACTGAAGCTTTCTTT
TRBJ2-3,.,.,TRBV30,CAWNNGGPVDTQYF,TGTGCCTGGAACAACGGCGGACCAGTAGATACGCAGTATTTT
TRBJ1-2,.,.,TRBV10-3,CAILDRPESNYGYTF,TGTGCCATCTTGGACCGACCCGAATCTAACTATGGCTACACCTTC
TRBJ2-1,TRBD2,.,TRBV7-6,CASSYGLAGGLGSYNEQFF,TGTGCCAGCAGCTACGGACTAGCGGGAGGGTTAGGGTCCTACAATGAGCAGTTCTTC
TRBJ2-2,.,few,TRBV7-7,CASSLVLNTGELFF,TGTGCTAGCAGCTTAGTATTGAACACCGGGGAGCTGTTTTTT
TRBJ2-3,.,once,TRBV20-1,CSASGTTDTQYF,TGCAGTGCTAGCGGGACCACAGATACGCAGTATTTT
TRBJ2-7,.,.,TRBV5-6,CASSQDPGSGDEQYF,TGTGCCAGCAGCCAGGATCCTGGCAGTGGCGACGAGCAGTACTTC
TRBJ1-2,.,.,TRBV4-1,CASSQTGQGPLDYGYTF,TGCGCCAGCAGCCAAACGGGGCAGGGCCCCCTAGACTATGGCTACACCTTC
TRBJ1-1,.,.,TRBV30,CAWSGGTLNTEAFF,TGTGCCTGGAGTGGGGGGACACTGAACACTGAAGCTTTCTTT
TRBJ1-2,TRBD1,once,TRBV6-5,CASSFLQGAKYGYTF,TGTGCCAGCAGTTTCTTACAGGGGGCAAAATATGGCTACACCTTC
TRBJ1-2,.,.,TRBV5-1,CASSFLGGDYGYTF,TGCGCCAGCAGCTTTCTCGGGGGCGACTATGGCTACACCTTC
TRBJ1-4,.,.,TRBV5-1,CASSLEATSTNEKLFF,TGCGCCAGCAGCTTGGAGGCTACCTCGACTAATGAAAAACTGTTTTTT
TRBJ2-5,.,.,TRBV6-1,CASSEIQQETQYF,TGTGCCAGCAGTGAAATTCAGCAAGAGACCCAGTACTTC
TRBJ1-1,TRBD1,.,TRBV2,CASRANTGGTEAFF,TGTGCCAGCAGGGCCAACACAGGGGGCACTGAAGCTTTCTTT
TRBJ1-5,.,once,TRBV19,CASSRIFDQPQHF,TGTGCCAGTAGTAGAATTTTCGATCAGCCCCAGCATTTT
TRBJ1-1,.,.,TRBV2,CASRREAYTEAFF,TGTGCCAGCAGGAGGGAAGCGTACACTGAAGCTTTCTTT
TRBJ2-7,TRBD1,.,TRBV2,CASGKPGTGAYEQYF,TGTGCCAGCGGAAAGCCCGGGACAGGCGCCTACGAGCAGTACTTC
TRBJ1-2,.,.,TRBV7-9,CASSLEGRVGGYTF,TGTGCCAGCAGCTTAGAGGGCAGGGTGGGTGGCTACACCTTC
TRBJ1-1,.,.,TRBV28,CASSSPGHEAFF,TGTGCCAGCAGCTCCCCCGGCCATGAAGCTTTCTTT
TRBJ1-6,TRBD1,.,TRBV9,CASSGPGQGYNSPLHF,TGTGCCAGCAGCGGCCCGGGACAGGGCTATAATTCACCCCTCCACTTT
TRBJ1-5,.,.,TRBV6-2/TRBV6-3,CASSYSAGANQPQHF,TGTGCCAGCAGTTACTCTGCAGGGGCAAATCAGCCCCAGCATTTT
TRBJ2-5,.,.,TRBV20-1,CSARDPRGPYQETQYF,TGCAGTGCTAGAGACCCCAGGGGCCCGTACCAAGAGACCCAGTACTTC
TRBJ2-7,.,.,TRBV28,CASTRANSYEQYF,TGTGCCAGCACAAGAGCGAATTCCTACGAGCAGTACTTC
TRBJ1-5,.,.,TRBV20-1,CSALQAPLSNQPQHF,TGCAGTGCTTTACAGGCTCCCTTAAGCAATCAGCCCCAGCATTTT
TRBJ2-7,TRBD1,.,TRBV19,CASSKGTGGTYEQYF,TGTGCCAGTAGTAAGGGGACAGGGGGGACCTACGAGCAGTACTTC
TRBJ2-5,.,.,TRBV20-1,CSARDPRARETQYF,TGCAGTGCTAGAGATCCGAGGGCTCGGGAGACCCAGTACTTC
TRBJ1-2,.,few,TRBV11-2,CASSLDGYGYTF,TGTGCCAGCAGCTTAGATGGGTATGGCTACACCTTC
TRBJ2-5,TRBD1,.,TRBV7-6,CASSLYPGQGETQYF,TGTGCCAGCAGCTTATACCCGGGACAGGGGGAGACCCAGTACTTC
TRBJ2-5,TRBD2,.,TRBV20-1,CSATPTGLASETQYF,TGCAGTGCTACCCCCACGGGACTAGCATCGGAGACCCAGTACTTC
TRBJ2-2,.,.,TRBV2,CASSGGTYFTGELFF,TGTGCCAGCAGTGGGGGGACTTACTTCACCGGGGAGCTGTTTTTT
TRBJ2-3,TRBD2,.,TRBV6-6,CASRDTAGGTDTQYF,TGTGCCAGCAGGGATACAGCGGGGGGCACAGATACGCAGTATTTT
TRBJ1-1,.,.,TRBV18,CASSPRGVPGAEAFF,TGTGCCAGCTCACCAAGGGGGGTCCCCGGGGCTGAAGCTTTCTTT
TRBJ1-4,.,.,TRBV20-1,CSARDNRAKKINEKLFF,TGCAGTGCTAGAGATAACAGGGCCAAAAAGATTAATGAAAAACTGTTTTTT
TRBJ2-7,.,.,TRBV7-9,CASSLHGGEAYEQYF,TGTGCCAGCAGCCTACATGGCGGGGAAGCCTACGAGCAGTACTTC
TRBJ2-7,TRBD2,once,TRBV6-2/TRBV6-3,CASRRAGVPHEQYF,TGTGCCAGCAGAAGAGCGGGGGTCCCCCACGAGCAGTACTTC
TRBJ1-1,.,.,TRBV28,CASSLGTPDMGTEAFF,TGTGCCAGCAGTCTCGGGACACCGGATATGGGCACTGAAGCTTTCTTT
TRBJ2-5,.,.,TRBV6-2/TRBV6-3,CASSLVGGSFYF,TGTGCCAGCAGTCTGGTGGGCGGATCTTTTTACTTC
TRBJ1-1,.,.,TRBV5-1,CASSWGGANTEAFF,TGCGCCAGCAGCTGGGGGGGGGCGAACACTGAAGCTTTCTTT
TRBJ1-2,.,.,TRBV24-1,CATSDFSQGSGYTF,TGTGCCACCAGTGATTTTTCGCAGGGCTCTGGCTACACCTTC
TRBJ2-5,TRBD1,once,TRBV30,CAWGRQGETQYF,TGTGCCTGGGGGAGACAGGGAGAGACCCAGTACTTC
TRBJ1-2,.,.,TRBV30,CAWSTNYGYTF,TGTGCCTGGTCAACTAACTATGGCTACACCTTC
TRBJ2-1,TRBD2,.,TRBV7-2,CASSFLTSGGPLKQFF,TGTGCCAGCAGCTTTTTGACTAGCGGGGGGCCTCTTAAGCAGTTCTTC
TRBJ1-4,.,.,TRBV29-1,CSVEETANEKLFF,TGCAGCGTTGAGGAGACGGCTAATGAAAAACTGTTTTTT
TRBJ2-5,TRBD2,.,TRBV6-5,CASSYSKVFRLAGGPQETQYF,TGTGCCAGCAGTTACTCGAAGGTCTTTCGACTAGCGGGGGGACCACAAGAGACCCAGTACTTC
TRBJ1-1,.,.,TRBV7-9,CASSLSWFLAEAFF,TGTGCCAGCAGCTTAAGTTGGTTCCTGGCTGAAGCTTTCTTT
TRBJ2-5,.,.,TRBV10-3,CAAMEASGETQYF,TGTGCCGCCATGGAGGCTTCCGGGGAGACCCAGTACTTC
TRBJ1-2,TRBD1,.,TRBV5-1,CASSLDRRHGYTF,TGCGCCAGCAGCCTGGACAGGCGGCATGGCTACACCTTC
TRBJ2-1,TRBD1,.,TRBV7-2,CASSSGQVAYNEQFF,TGTGCCAGCAGCTCGGGACAGGTAGCCTACAATGAGCAGTTCTTC
TRBJ1-5,.,.,TRBV4-3,CASSRNIGRINQPQHF,TGCGCCAGCAGCCGTAATATTGGTAGAATAAATCAGCCCCAGCATTTT
TRBJ2-5,TRBD1,.,TRBV25-1,CASSDSTGPGTQYF,TGTGCCAGCAGTGACTCGACAGGGCCTGGGACCCAGTACTTC
TRBJ2-6,.,.,TRBV5-1,CASSLDGSSGANVLTF,TGCGCCAGCAGCTTGGACGGAAGCTCTGGGGCCAACGTCCTGACTTTC
TRBJ1-1,TRBD1,.,TRBV20-1,CSADRATTEAFF,TGCAGTGCTGACAGGGCCACCACTGAAGCTTTCTTT
TRBJ2-3,.,once,TRBV7-9,CASSSAQGHKTDTQYF,TGTGCCAGCAGCTCAGCCCAGGGGCACAAGACAGATACGCAGTATTTT
TRBJ2-7,TRBD2,.,TRBV6-5,CASTGTSGSYEQYF,TGTGCCAGCACGGGGACTAGCGGGTCCTACGAGCAGTACTTC
TRBJ2-7,.,.,TRBV5-6,CASSLARASYEQYF,TGTGCCAGCAGCTTGGCAAGGGCTTCCTACGAGCAGTACTTC
TRBJ1-1,.,.,TRBV30,CAWSRGRNTEAFF,TGTGCCTGGTCCCGGGGGAGGAACACTGAAGCTTTCTTT
TRBJ2-5,.,.,TRBV7-9,CASSLGGGWETQYF,TGTGCCAGCAGCTTAGGCGGGGGCTGGGAGACCCAGTACTTC
TRBJ1-5,.,.,TRBV12-3/TRBV12-4,CASTLNLDQPQHF,TGTGCCAGCACCCTTAACCTCGATCAGCCCCAGCATTTT
TRBJ1-1,.,.,TRBV18,CASSPPGGARGTEAFF,TGTGCCAGCTCACCACCGGGGGGGGCGAGGGGCACTGAAGCTTTCTTT